This TCR beta chain was obtained from a study of cytomegalovirus exposure and HLA in healthy donors. Study-level background: Counted in an early data release were roughly 87 million unique TCRs from HLA-typed donors. Study conclusions and caveats: TRBV6-2, TRBV6-3 and some other V segments were unresolvable in 87-base-pair reads. Other equally common chains were less clonally expanded than HLA-associated TCR beta chains, a later analysis showed. In vitro, three CMV-associated chains proved specific for CMV antigens.

To note about this clone: Its antigen is as yet unknown.

A multiplex PCR was run with 60 Vbeta primers and 13 Jbeta primers. The data were produced by immunoSEQ multiplex PCR, yet TCRdb's version contains in-frame clones alone and is incomplete. The table has about 160,000 clones, about 85% seen once. The CDR3 is made up of 14 amino acids. J was trimmed by 2 bases and V by 11 bases; bases with no gene match: 8. Germline CDR1 ENHRY, CDR2 SYGVKD. The chain couples TRBV10-3 to TRBJ2-3, with 9 bases identical to TRBD2. The sample comprised PBMCs. This TCR was sampled from a woman between 45 and 60 years old in good health and CMV-seropositive. Here the CDR3 reads CAAGGRGATDTQYF. For the CDR3, the DNA is TGTGCCGCGGGGGGGCGGGGGGCCACAGATACGCAGTATTTT.